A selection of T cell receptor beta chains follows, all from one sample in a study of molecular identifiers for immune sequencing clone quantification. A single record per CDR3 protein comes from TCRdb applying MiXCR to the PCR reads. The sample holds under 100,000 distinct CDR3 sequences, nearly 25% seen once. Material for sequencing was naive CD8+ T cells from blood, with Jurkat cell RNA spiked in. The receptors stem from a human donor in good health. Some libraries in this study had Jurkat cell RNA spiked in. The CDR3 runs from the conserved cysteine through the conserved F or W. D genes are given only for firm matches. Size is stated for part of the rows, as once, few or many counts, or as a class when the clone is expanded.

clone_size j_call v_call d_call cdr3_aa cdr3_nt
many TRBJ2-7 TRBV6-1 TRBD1 CASVGRQGAYEQYF TGTGCCAGCGTGGGGAGACAGGGGGCCTACGAGCAGTACTTC
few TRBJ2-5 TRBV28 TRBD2 CASSPGAGDGETQYF TGTGCCAGCAGTCCCGGTGCGGGGGACGGGGAGACCCAGTACTTC
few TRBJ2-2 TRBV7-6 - CASSLAGGPGELFF TGTGCCAGCAGCTTAGCTGGGGGGCCCGGGGAGCTGTTTTTT
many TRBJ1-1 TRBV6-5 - CASSLTLNTEAFF TGTGCCAGCAGTCTTACTCTGAACACTGAAGCTTTCTTT
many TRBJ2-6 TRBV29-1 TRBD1 CSVWDRDSGANVLTF TGCAGCGTTTGGGACAGGGACTCTGGGGCCAACGTCCTGACTTTC
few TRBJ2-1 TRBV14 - CASSQEVQSSAGEQFF TGTGCCAGCAGCCAAGAAGTGCAGTCCTCGGCGGGTGAGCAGTTCTTC
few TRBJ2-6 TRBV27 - CANGPGLNSVGANVLTF TGTGCCAACGGACCGGGACTGAACTCTGTTGGGGCCAACGTCCTGACTTTC
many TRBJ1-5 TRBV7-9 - CASSFGHNSNQPQHF TGTGCCAGCAGCTTCGGACATAATAGCAATCAGCCCCAGCATTTT
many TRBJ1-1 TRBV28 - CASSLYLQGMNTEAFF TGTGCCAGCAGTTTATATTTACAGGGAATGAACACTGAAGCTTTCTTT
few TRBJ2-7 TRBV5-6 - CASSWGSYEQYF TGTGCCAGCAGCTGGGGTTCCTACGAGCAGTACTTC
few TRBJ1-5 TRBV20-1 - CSARVPGSNQPQHF TGCAGTGCTAGAGTTCCAGGGTCTAATCAGCCCCAGCATTTT
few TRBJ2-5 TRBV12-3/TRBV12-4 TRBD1 CASSWDRGYQETQYF TGTGCCAGCAGTTGGGACAGGGGTTACCAAGAGACCCAGTACTTC
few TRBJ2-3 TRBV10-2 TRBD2 CASSETSGGIDTQYF TGCGCCAGCAGTGAAACTAGCGGGGGTATAGATACGCAGTATTTT
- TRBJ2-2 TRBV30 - CAWSVVSVSNTGELFF TGTGCCTGGAGTGTAGTTAGCGTTTCGAACACCGGGGAGCTGTTTTTT
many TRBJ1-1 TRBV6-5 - CASYGAGNTEAFF TGTGCCAGCTATGGGGCAGGCAACACTGAAGCTTTCTTT
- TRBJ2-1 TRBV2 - CASSEVQGIANNEQFF TGTGCCAGCAGTGAAGTTCAGGGGATAGCCAACAATGAGCAGTTCTTC
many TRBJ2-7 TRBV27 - CASSLKGAYEQYF TGTGCCAGCAGTTTGAAGGGGGCCTACGAGCAGTACTTC
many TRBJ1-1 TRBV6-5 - CASSYNGAEAFF TGTGCCAGCAGTTACAATGGGGCAGAAGCTTTCTTT
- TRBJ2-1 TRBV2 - CASAAGDLGDEQFF TGTGCCAGCGCTGCCGGGGATTTGGGCGATGAGCAGTTCTTC